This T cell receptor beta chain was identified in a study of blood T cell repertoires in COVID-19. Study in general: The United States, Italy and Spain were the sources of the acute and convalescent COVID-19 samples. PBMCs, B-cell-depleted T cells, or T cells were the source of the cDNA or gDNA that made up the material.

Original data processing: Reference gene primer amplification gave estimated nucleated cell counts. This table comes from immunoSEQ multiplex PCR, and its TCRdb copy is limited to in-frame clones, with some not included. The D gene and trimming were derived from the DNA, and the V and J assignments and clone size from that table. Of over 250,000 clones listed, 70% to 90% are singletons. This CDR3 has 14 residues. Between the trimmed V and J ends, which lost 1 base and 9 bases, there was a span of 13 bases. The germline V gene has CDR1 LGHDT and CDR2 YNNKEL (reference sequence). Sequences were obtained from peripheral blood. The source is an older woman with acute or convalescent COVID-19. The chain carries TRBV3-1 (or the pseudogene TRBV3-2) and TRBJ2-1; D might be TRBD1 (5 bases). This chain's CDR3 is CASSQAQGSREQFF. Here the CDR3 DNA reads TGTGCCAGCAGCCAAGCTCAGGGAAGTCGTGAGCAGTTCTTC.